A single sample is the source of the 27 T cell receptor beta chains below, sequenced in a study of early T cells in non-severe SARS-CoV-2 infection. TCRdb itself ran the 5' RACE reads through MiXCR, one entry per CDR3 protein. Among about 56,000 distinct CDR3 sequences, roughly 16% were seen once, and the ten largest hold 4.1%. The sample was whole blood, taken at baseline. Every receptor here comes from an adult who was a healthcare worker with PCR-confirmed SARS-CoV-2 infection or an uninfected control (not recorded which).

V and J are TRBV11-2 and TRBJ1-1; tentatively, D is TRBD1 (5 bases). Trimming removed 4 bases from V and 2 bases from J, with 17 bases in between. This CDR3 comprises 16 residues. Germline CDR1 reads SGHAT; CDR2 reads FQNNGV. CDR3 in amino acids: CASSSGWDAANTEAFF. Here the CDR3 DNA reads TGTGCCAGCAGCTCAGGGTGGGACGCAGCTAACACTGAAGCTTTCTTT.

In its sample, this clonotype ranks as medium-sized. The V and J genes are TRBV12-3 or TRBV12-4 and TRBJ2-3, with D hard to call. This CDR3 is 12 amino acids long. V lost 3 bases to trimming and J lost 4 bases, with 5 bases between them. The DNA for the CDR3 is TGTGCCAGCAGTTTTTTCCCAGATACGCAGTATTTT. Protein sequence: CASSFFPDTQYF.

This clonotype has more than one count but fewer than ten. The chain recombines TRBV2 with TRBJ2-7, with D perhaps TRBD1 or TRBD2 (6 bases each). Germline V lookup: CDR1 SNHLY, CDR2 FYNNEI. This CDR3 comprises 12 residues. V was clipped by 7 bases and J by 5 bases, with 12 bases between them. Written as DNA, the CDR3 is TGTGCCAGCATGCCGGGGGCCAACGAGCAGTACTTC. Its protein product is CASMPGANEQYF.

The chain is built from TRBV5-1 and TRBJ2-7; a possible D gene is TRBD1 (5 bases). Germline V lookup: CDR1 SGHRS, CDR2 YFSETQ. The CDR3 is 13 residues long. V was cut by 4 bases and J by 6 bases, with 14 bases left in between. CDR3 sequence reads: CASSLVVQGEQYF. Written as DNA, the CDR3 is TGCGCCAGCAGCCTGGTTGTTCAGGGCGAGCAGTACTTC.

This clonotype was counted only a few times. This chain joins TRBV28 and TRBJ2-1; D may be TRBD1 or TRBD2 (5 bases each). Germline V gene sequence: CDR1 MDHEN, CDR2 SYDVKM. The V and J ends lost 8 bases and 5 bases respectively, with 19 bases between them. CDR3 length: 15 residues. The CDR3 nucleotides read TGTGCCAGCGCCCCCGGGGCGGTGAAAAACAATGAGCAGTTCTTC. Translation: CASAPGAVKNNEQFF.

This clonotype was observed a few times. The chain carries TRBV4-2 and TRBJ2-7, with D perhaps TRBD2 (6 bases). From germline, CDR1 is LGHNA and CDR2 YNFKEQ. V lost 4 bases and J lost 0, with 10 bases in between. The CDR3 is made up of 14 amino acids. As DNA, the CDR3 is TGTGCCAGCAGCCTGGGACTGAACTCCTACGAGCAGTACTTC. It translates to CASSLGLNSYEQYF.

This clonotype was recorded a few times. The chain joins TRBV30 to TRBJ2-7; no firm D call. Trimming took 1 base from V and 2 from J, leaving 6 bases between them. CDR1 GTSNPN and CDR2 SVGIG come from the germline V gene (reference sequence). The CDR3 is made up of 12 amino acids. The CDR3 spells CAWSGTAYEQYF. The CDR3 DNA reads TGTGCCTGGAGTGGTACGGCCTACGAGCAGTACTTC. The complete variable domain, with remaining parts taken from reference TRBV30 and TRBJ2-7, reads SQTIHQWPATLVQPVGSPLSLECTVEGTSNPNLYWYRQAAGRGLQLLFYSVGIGQISSEVPQNLSASRPQDRQFILSSKKLLLSDSGFYLCAWSGTAYEQYFGPGTRLTVT.

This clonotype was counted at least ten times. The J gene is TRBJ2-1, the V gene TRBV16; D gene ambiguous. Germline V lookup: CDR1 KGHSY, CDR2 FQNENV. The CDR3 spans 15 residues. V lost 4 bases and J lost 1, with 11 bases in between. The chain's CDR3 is CASSPNRVSYNEQFF. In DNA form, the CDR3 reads TGTGCCAGCAGCCCGAATAGGGTGTCCTACAATGAGCAGTTCTTC.

As DNA, the CDR3 is TGTGCCAGCAGCCAAGTTCCTAGTGGCTCCTACAATGAGCAGTTCTTC. Translated: CASSQVPSGSYNEQFF. The chain combines TRBV3-1 with TRBJ2-1; no clear D. Germline CDR1 is LGHDT and CDR2 is YNNKEL (reference sequence). Trimming stripped 1 base from V and 0 bases from J, with 10 bases between. The CDR3 has 16 residues.

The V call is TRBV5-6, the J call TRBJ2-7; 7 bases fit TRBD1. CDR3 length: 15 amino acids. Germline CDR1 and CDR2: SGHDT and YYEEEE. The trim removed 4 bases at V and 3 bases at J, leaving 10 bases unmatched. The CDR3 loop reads CASSADRTSFYEQYF. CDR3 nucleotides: TGTGCCAGCAGCGCGGACAGGACGTCTTTCTACGAGCAGTACTTC.

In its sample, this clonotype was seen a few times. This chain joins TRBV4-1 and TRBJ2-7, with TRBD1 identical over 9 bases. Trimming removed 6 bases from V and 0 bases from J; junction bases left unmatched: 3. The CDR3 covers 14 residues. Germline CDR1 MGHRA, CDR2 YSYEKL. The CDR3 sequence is CASSDRGSSYEQYF. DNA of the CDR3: TGCGCCAGCAGTGACAGGGGGAGCTCCTACGAGCAGTACTTC.

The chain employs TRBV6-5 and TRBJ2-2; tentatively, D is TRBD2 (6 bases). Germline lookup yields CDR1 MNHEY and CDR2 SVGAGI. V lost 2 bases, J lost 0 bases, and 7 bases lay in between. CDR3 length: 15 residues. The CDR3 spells CASSYRRANTGELFF. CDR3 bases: TGTGCCAGCAGTTACAGGAGGGCGAACACCGGGGAGCTGTTTTTT.

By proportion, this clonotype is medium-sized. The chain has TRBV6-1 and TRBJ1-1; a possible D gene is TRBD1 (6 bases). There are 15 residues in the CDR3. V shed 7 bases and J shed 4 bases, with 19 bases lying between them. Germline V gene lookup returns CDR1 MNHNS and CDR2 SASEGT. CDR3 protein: CASTYSPGARTEAFF. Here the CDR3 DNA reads TGTGCCAGCACCTATTCGCCGGGGGCGCGCACTGAAGCTTTCTTT.

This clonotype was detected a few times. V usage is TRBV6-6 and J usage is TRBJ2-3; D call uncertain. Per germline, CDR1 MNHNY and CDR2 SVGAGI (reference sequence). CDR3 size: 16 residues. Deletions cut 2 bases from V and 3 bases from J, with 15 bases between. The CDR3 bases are TGTGCCAGCAGTTACCCATCCACGATCAAAACAGATACGCAGTATTTT. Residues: CASSYPSTIKTDTQYF.

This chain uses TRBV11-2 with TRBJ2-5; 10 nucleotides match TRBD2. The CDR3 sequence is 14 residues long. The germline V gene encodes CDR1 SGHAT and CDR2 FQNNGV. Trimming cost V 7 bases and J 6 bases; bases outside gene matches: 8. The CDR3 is CASTPTSGVKTQYF. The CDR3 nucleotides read TGTGCCAGCACCCCTACTAGCGGGGTTAAGACCCAGTACTTC. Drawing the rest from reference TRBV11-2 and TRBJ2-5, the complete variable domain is EAGVAQSPRYKIIEKRQSVAFWCNPISGHATLYWYQQILGQGPKLLIQFQNNGVVDDSQLPKDRFSAERLKGVDSTLKIQPAKLEDSAVYLCASTPTSGVKTQYFGPGTRLLVL.

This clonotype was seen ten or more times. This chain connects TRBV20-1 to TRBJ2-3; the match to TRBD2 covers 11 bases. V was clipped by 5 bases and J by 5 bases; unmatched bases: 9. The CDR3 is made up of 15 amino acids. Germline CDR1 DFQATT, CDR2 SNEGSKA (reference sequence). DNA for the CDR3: TGCAGTGCTCCGACAACTAGCGGGAGTGGAGATACGCAGTATTTT. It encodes CSAPTTSGSGDTQYF.

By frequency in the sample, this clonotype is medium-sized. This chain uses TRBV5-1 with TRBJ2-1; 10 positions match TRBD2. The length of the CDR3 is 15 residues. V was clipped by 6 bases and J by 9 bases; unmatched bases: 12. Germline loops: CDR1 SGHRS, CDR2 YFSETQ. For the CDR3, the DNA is TGCGCCAGCACCTTAGGACTAGCGGATGTCGCTGAGCAGTTCTTC. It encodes CASTLGLADVAEQFF.

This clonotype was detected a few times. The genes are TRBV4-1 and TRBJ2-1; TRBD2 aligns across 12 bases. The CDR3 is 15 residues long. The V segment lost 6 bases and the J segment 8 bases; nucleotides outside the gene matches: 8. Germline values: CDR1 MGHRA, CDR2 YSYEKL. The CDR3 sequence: CASRDRLAGVDEQFF. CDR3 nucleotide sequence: TGCGCCAGCAGAGACAGACTAGCGGGGGTGGATGAGCAGTTCTTC.

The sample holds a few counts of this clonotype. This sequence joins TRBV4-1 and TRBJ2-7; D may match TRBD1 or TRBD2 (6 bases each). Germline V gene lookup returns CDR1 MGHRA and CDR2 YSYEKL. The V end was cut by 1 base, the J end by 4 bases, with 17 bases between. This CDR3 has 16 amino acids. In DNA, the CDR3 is TGCGCCAGCAGCCAAGGATTCGGGGGCGGCGGGTACGAGCAGTACTTC. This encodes CASSQGFGGGGYEQYF.

CDR3 bases: TGTGCCAGCAGCTTTGGGACCGGGGATGAAAAACTGTTTTTT. It is translated as CASSFGTGDEKLFF. The J gene is TRBJ1-4, the V gene TRBV7-2, with D possibly being TRBD1 (5 bases). Per germline, CDR1 SGHTA and CDR2 FQGNSA. V lost 3 bases, J lost 6 bases, and 11 bases lay in between. This CDR3 contains 14 residues.

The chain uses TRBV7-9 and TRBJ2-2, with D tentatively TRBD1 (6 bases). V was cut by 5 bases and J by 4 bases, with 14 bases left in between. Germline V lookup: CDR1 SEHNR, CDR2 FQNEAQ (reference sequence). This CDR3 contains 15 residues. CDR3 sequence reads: CASSPMSGVTGELFF. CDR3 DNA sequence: TGTGCCAGCAGCCCAATGTCAGGGGTCACCGGGGAGCTGTTTTTT.

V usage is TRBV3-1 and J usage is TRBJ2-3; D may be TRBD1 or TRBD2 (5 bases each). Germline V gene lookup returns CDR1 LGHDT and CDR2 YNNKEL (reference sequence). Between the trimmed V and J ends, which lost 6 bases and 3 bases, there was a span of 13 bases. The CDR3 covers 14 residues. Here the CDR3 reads CASSTPGATDTQYF. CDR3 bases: TGTGCCAGCAGTACGCCCGGGGCGACAGATACGCAGTATTTT.

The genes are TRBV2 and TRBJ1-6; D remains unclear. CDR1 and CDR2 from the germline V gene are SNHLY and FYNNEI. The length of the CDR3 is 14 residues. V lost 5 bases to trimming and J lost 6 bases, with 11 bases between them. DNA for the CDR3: TGTGCCAGCAGTCCGGGGTTTCGTAATTCACCCCTCCACTTT. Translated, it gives CASSPGFRNSPLHF.

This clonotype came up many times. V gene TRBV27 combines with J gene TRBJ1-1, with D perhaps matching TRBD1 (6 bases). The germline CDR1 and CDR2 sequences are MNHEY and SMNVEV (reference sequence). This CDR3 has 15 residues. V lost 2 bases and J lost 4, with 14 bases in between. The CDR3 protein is CASSLTGGRGTEAFF. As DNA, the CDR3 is TGTGCCAGCAGTTTAACGGGGGGGCGAGGCACTGAAGCTTTCTTT.

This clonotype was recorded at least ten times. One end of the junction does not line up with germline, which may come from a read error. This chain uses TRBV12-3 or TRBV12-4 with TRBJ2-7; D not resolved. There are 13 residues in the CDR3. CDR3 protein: CASSLRFVGIALF. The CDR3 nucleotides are TGTGCCAGCAGTTTACGATTTGTGGGAATAGCCTTATTC.

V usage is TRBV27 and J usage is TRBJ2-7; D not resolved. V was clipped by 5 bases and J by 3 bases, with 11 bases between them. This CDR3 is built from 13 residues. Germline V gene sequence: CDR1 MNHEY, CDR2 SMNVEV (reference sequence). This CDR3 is CASSVSPLYEQYF. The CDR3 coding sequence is TGTGCCAGCAGTGTAAGCCCCCTCTACGAGCAGTACTTC.

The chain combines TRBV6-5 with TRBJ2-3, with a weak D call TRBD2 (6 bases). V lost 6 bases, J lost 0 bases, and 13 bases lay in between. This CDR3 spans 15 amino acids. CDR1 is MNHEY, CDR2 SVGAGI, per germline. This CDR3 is CASSPISGSTDTQYF. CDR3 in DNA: TGTGCCAGCAGCCCCATTAGCGGTAGCACAGATACGCAGTATTTT.